The present TCR beta chain was sequenced within a study of CD8+ T cells in alopecia areata. General study points: Clonality in lesional scalp, especially alopecia totalis/universalis, exceeded that of normal scalp. Shared TCR sequences were less clear between patients than in mice, possibly partly from HLA diversity. Sequencing of scalp samples also captures resident alphabeta T cells of normal skin.

This clone was counted only a few times. Its cognate antigen is unknown. CDR1 is SGHVS and CDR2 is FNYEAQ in the germline V gene. Trimming shortened V by 1 base and J by 2 bases, and 20 bases separated the two germline ends. The CDR3 is 18 amino acids. The researchers isolated CD4+ and CD8+ T cells from PBMCs by sorting. cDNA reverse transcribed from extracted RNA served as the sequencing template. Clones were read by immunoSEQ multiplex PCR, and TCRdb kept only the in-frame ones, dropping some. The sample contains around 97,000 clones, about 60% of which appear only once. This chain links TRBV7-6 with TRBJ1-2; D call uncertain. This receptor was identified in a human donor in good health. The source material was CD4+ T cells sorted from blood. CDR3: CASSLVPPTRGKNYGYTF. In nucleotides, the CDR3 is TGTGCCAGCAGCTTAGTGCCCCCTACACGAGGGAAGAACTATGGCTACACCTTC.